The T cell receptor beta chain described here comes from a study of blood T cells in healthy people across ages. Study-level findings and limits: A strong correlation was found between TCR beta diversity and the percentage of naive T cells. Expanded clonotype shifts may have been confounded, as the donors had an unknown CMV status. Significant beta diversity loss was already apparent by age 40, declining roughly linearly.

Then a second PCR, running roughly 6 to 12 cycles, was carried out with a sample-barcoded 5' primer and a J-beta primer mix. All cDNA molecules were each tagged by a template-switch adaptor with 12 random nucleotides. TCRdb fed the 5' RACE reads into MiXCR, producing one record per CDR3 protein. The table shows hundreds of thousands of distinct CDR3 sequences, with roughly 35% occurring only once. V gave up 0 bases and J gave up 5 bases; unmatched junction bases: 15. CDR1 LGHNA and CDR2 YSLEER come from the germline V gene. The CDR3 has 18 residues. This clonotype was seen more than once but under ten times. The target antigen is unknown.

The clonotype was recovered from a man aged 18 to 35 in good health. The chain is built from TRBV4-3 and TRBJ1-1, with 7 bases fitting TRBD1. Sequenced material: blood. CDR3 bases: TGCGCCAGCAGCCAAGAAGGCCCAACCGCAGGGGGGAGAACTGAAGCTTTCTTT. Translation: CASSQEGPTAGGRTEAFF.